These 20 T cell receptor beta chains share one sample of origin, sequenced in a study of blood T cell repertoires in COVID-19. The assay was immunoSEQ multiplex PCR, and TCRdb's table has in-frame clones only and misses some. The profile shows about 190,000 clones, less than 90% of them singletons. The sequenced sample consisted of peripheral blood. The receptor set was obtained from a woman aged 35 to 49 with acute or convalescent COVID-19.

The V and J genes are TRBV28 and TRBJ2-1, with 7 bases matching TRBD1. The CDR3 extends over 14 amino acids. V was pared by 4 bases and J by 9 bases, with 9 bases of the junction left unmatched. Germline V gene data show CDR1 as MDHEN and CDR2 as SYDVKM. As DNA, the CDR3 is TGTGCCAGCAGTTCCCCACTTGGACAGGCTGAGCAGTTCTTC. It translates to CASSSPLGQAEQFF.

V gene TRBV15 combines with J gene TRBJ2-1; 7 nucleotides align to TRBD1. V shed 8 bases, J shed 5 bases, and the junction held 9 bases outside the gene matches. Looked up from germline, CDR1 is LNHNV and CDR2 is YYDKDF (reference sequence). The CDR3 covers 14 residues. The CDR3 DNA is TGTGCCACCGGGTACAGGGGAAGGGACAATGAGCAGTTCTTC. This gives the protein CATGYRGRDNEQFF.

The chain employs TRBV30 and TRBJ2-7; 7 nucleotides agree with TRBD2. From germline, CDR1 is GTSNPN and CDR2 SVGIG (reference sequence). The CDR3 runs 14 residues. Trimming cost V 1 base and J 7 bases; bases outside gene matches: 10. The DNA for the CDR3 is TGTGCCTGGAGTGGGGGACTATCGCACATGGAGCAGTACTTC. This gives the protein CAWSGGLSHMEQYF.

The chain links TRBV7-9 to TRBJ1-1; D gene ambiguous. Between the trimmed V and J ends, which lost 5 bases and 1 base, there was a span of 11 bases. The CDR3 spans 14 residues. Germline CDR1 is SEHNR and CDR2 is FQNEAQ (reference sequence). In DNA form, the CDR3 reads TGTGCCAGCAGCCCCCGGGAGGCGAACACTGAAGCTTTCTTT. This codes for CASSPREANTEAFF.

The chain couples TRBV2 to TRBJ1-5; the match to TRBD1 covers 7 bases. The CDR3 has 16 residues. V dropped 4 bases and J dropped 0; count of bases not matched to a gene: 6. Germline lookup yields CDR1 SNHLY and CDR2 FYNNEI. CDR3 bases: TGTGCCAGCAGTGCGATGGGACAGTATAGCAATCAGCCCCAGCATTTT. This translates into CASSAMGQYSNQPQHF.

The V and J genes are TRBV3-1 (or the pseudogene TRBV3-2) and TRBJ2-1; TRBD2 agrees at 8 bases. Germline loops: CDR1 LGHDT, CDR2 YNNKEL (reference sequence). V shed 2 bases and J 8 bases; nucleotides not matched to a gene: 8. The CDR3 runs to 15 residues. The CDR3 loop is CASSQLTSGLYEQFF. The CDR3 DNA follows: TGTGCCAGCAGCCAATTAACTAGCGGCCTCTATGAGCAGTTCTTC.

As to this clone: A junction end diverges from the germline sequence, so it may reflect a read error. V is TRBV7-7 and J is TRBJ2-2; 10 bases fit TRBD2. Germline V gives CDR1 SSHAT, CDR2 FNYEAQ (reference sequence). The CDR3 totals 16 residues. CDR3 in DNA: TGTGCTAGCAGCCGGGGACTAGCGAAGAACACCGGGGAGCTGTTTTTT. Translating gives CASSRGLAKNTGELFF.

The chain couples TRBV5-4 to TRBJ2-1, with 10 bases identical to TRBD2. Germline V gene data show CDR1 as SGHNT and CDR2 as YYREEE (reference sequence). V dropped 1 base and J dropped 7; count of bases not matched to a gene: 2. The length of the CDR3 is 14 residues. The CDR3 sequence: CASSLQRGGNEQFF. CDR3 DNA: TGTGCCAGCAGCTTGCAGCGGGGGGGGAATGAGCAGTTCTTC.

This clone showed up just once. This chain joins TRBV12-3 or TRBV12-4 and TRBJ2-7; TRBD1 aligns across 9 bases. Trimming at V came to 5 bases and at J to 6 bases, leaving 5 bases not matched to a gene. The CDR3 is 13 residues long. The CDR3 coding sequence is TGTGCCAGCAGTCAGATACAGGGGGCCGAGCAGTACTTC. Its protein is CASSQIQGAEQYF.

In this sample, this clone turned up once. The chain employs TRBV19 and TRBJ2-1; TRBD2 is a possible D gene (6 bases). V lost 7 bases and J 0 bases, leaving 19 bases between the germline ends. Germline CDR1 reads LNHDA; CDR2 reads SQIVND (reference sequence). The CDR3 covers 17 residues. DNA of the CDR3: TGTGCCAGTAACCCGGCGGGGCGGGGAAGCTCCTACAATGAGCAGTTCTTC. Protein: CASNPAGRGSSYNEQFF.

The chain uses TRBV28 and TRBJ1-2; no definite D call. The CDR3 contains 10 residues. The germline CDR1 and CDR2 sequences are MDHEN and SYDVKM. The V gene lost 10 bases and the J gene lost 8 bases, with 11 bases spanning the gap. This CDR3 reads CATANSGYTF. The DNA for the CDR3 is TGTGCCACCGCGAACTCCGGCTACACCTTC.

CDR3 sequence (DNA): TGTGCCAGCAGTCGTTCGGGACAGGAAGGGCTGTTTTTT. Translation gives CASSRSGQEGLFF. The rearrangement joins TRBV27 to TRBJ2-2, with TRBD1 matching over 8 bases. The CDR3 is made up of 13 amino acids. The J segment lost 13 bases and the V segment lost 5 bases, leaving 9 bases of the junction unmatched. The germline V gene has CDR1 MNHEY and CDR2 SMNVEV (reference sequence).

The CDR3 protein is CASSLDGQREWRETQYF. The DNA of the CDR3 is TGTGCCAGCAGTTTAGATGGCCAGCGGGAGTGGAGGGAGACCCAGTACTTC. The V gene is TRBV28, the J gene TRBJ2-5, with 8 bases lining up with TRBD2. V lost 2 bases and J lost 5; bases outside the gene matches: 13. This CDR3 spans 17 amino acids. CDR1 is MDHEN, CDR2 SYDVKM, per germline.

The rearrangement uses TRBV5-6 and TRBJ2-5; a possible D gene is TRBD1 (5 bases). The V gene lost 3 bases and the J gene lost 2 bases, with 11 bases spanning the gap. CDR1 is SGHDT and CDR2 is YYEEEE in the germline V gene. CDR3 length equals 14 residues. CDR3 DNA sequence: TGTGCCAGCAGCTCCCTAAACAGGCAAGAGACCCAGTACTTC. As protein: CASSSLNRQETQYF. Full variable domain (missing parts from reference TRBV5-6 and TRBJ2-5): DAGVTQSPTHLIKTRGQQVTLRCSPKSGHDTVSWYQQALGQGPQFIFQYYEEEERQRGNFPDRFSGHQFPNYSSELNVNALLLGDSALYLCASSSLNRQETQYFGPGTRLLVL.

The J gene is TRBJ1-6, the V gene TRBV16, with 9 bases that match TRBD1. With V trimmed by 2 bases and J by 7 bases, 3 bases remained unmatched. CDR1 and CDR2 from the germline V gene are KGHSY and FQNENV. The CDR3 contains 15 residues. The CDR3 sequence is CASSQSGQGNSPLHF. The CDR3, as DNA: TGTGCCAGCAGCCAAAGTGGACAGGGGAATTCACCCCTCCACTTT.

The rearrangement links TRBV5-1 to TRBJ2-5; D possibly corresponds to TRBD2 (6 bases). CDR3 size: 14 residues. Trimming stripped 0 bases from V and 4 bases from J, with 10 bases between. The germline V gene encodes CDR1 SGHRS and CDR2 YFSETQ. Here the CDR3 DNA reads TGCGCCAGCAGCTTGGAAGGAGGGGCAGAGACCCAGTACTTC. It specifies CASSLEGGAETQYF.

This clone appeared a single time. The J gene is TRBJ2-7, the V gene TRBV5-1; 9 bases match TRBD1. The CDR3 contains 15 residues. V dropped 1 base and J dropped 6; count of bases not matched to a gene: 8. From germline, CDR1 is SGHRS and CDR2 YFSETQ. CDR3: CASSLLRDRAGEQYF. In DNA, the CDR3 is TGCGCCAGCAGCTTGTTGAGGGACAGGGCTGGCGAGCAGTACTTC.

The J gene is TRBJ2-6, the V gene TRBV5-1, with a weak D call TRBD1 (6 bases). Trimming left V 5 bases short and J 2 bases short, with 11 bases between. The germline V gene has CDR1 SGHRS and CDR2 YFSETQ. There are 15 residues in the CDR3. CDR3: CASSPQGPGANVLTF. The CDR3 DNA is TGCGCCAGCAGTCCACAGGGACCTGGGGCCAACGTCCTGACTTTC.

The genes are TRBV5-1 and TRBJ2-7; 8 bases line up with TRBD1. The CDR3 is made up of 14 amino acids. After removal of 5 bases from V and 3 bases from J, the junction contained 7 bases not matched to a gene. Germline CDR1 SGHRS, CDR2 YFSETQ. The CDR3 region has the DNA TGCGCCAGCAGGGTTTCGACAGGGGACTACGAGCAGTACTTC. Translated, it gives CASRVSTGDYEQYF.

The chain uses TRBV5-6 and TRBJ1-3; TRBD1 matches 7 bases. The CDR3 sequence is 15 residues long. After removal of 4 bases from V and 4 bases from J, the junction contained 8 bases not matched to a gene. Germline CDR1 SGHDT, CDR2 YYEEEE. The CDR3: CASSPPRDSGNTIYF. The CDR3 DNA reads as TGTGCCAGCAGCCCCCCCAGGGACAGCGGAAACACCATATATTTT.